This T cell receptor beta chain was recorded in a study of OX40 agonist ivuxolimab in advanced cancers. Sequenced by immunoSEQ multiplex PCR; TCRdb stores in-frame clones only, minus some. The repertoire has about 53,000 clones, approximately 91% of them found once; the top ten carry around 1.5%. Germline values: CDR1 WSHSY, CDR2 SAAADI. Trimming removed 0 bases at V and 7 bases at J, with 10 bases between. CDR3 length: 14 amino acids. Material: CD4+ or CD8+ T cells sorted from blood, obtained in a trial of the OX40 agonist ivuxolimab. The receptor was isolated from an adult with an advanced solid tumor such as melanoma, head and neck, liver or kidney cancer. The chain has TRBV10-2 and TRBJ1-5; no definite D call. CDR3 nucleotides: TGCGCCAGCAGTGAGTCGGCCGCCACCCAGCCCCAGCATTTT. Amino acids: CASSESAATQPQHF.